Each of the 5 T cell receptor beta chains below was sequenced from the same sample in a study of blood T cell repertoires in COVID-19. The method was immunoSEQ multiplex PCR; TCRdb's version includes in-frame clones alone and lacks a portion of them. Among a few hundred thousand clones listed, 70% to 90% were seen once. Sequenced sample: peripheral blood. The origin of the receptors is a human donor in a cohort sampled during active COVID-19.

The rearrangement links TRBV3-1 (or the pseudogene TRBV3-2) to TRBJ2-2, with D uncertain. Germline lookup yields CDR1 LGHDT and CDR2 YNNKEL (reference sequence). The V end was cut by 1 base, the J end by 7 bases, with 7 bases between. The length of the CDR3 is 13 residues. The CDR3: CASSQGRGGELFF. The CDR3 nucleotides are TGTGCCAGCAGCCAAGGTAGAGGCGGGGAGCTGTTTTTT.

The V call is TRBV30, the J call TRBJ2-7, with D perhaps TRBD1 (5 bases). The CDR3 totals 13 residues. Germline V gives CDR1 GTSNPN, CDR2 SVGIG (reference sequence). V was trimmed by 6 bases and J by 2 bases, leaving 14 bases between them. CDR3 protein: CACKTEQAYEQYF. For the CDR3, the DNA is TGTGCCTGCAAGACAGAGCAGGCCTACGAGCAGTACTTC.

The chain joins TRBV19 to TRBJ1-2, with TRBD1 matching over 7 bases. The J segment lost 4 bases and the V segment lost 4 bases, leaving 9 bases of the junction unmatched. Germline lookup yields CDR1 LNHDA and CDR2 SQIVND (reference sequence). The CDR3 totals 15 residues. DNA for the CDR3: TGTGCCAGTAGTACCCGACAGGGCCTTGGCTATGGCTACACCTTC. Its protein product is CASSTRQGLGYGYTF. The full variable domain, its missing parts supplied by reference TRBV19 and TRBJ1-2, is DGGITQSPKYLFRKEGQNVTLSCEQNLNHDAMYWYRQDPGQGLRLIYYSQIVNDFQKGDIAEGYSVSREKKESFPLTVTSAQKNPTAFYLCASSTRQGLGYGYTFGSGTRLTVV.

The chain joins TRBV24-1 to TRBJ2-1; TRBD2 is a possible D gene (6 bases). Per germline, CDR1 KGHDR and CDR2 SFDVKD. V was cut by 3 bases and J by 6 bases, with 14 bases left in between. This CDR3 is built from 15 residues. The CDR3, as DNA: TGTGCCACCAGTGATATTACCGGGACTTTCAATGAGCAGTTCTTC. Translated, it gives CATSDITGTFNEQFF.

The V and J genes are TRBV6-2 or TRBV6-3 and TRBJ1-4; no definite D call. The CDR3 extends over 11 amino acids. Trimming took 4 bases from V and 8 from J, leaving 5 bases between them. Germline CDR1 is MNHEY and CDR2 is SVGEGT. The CDR3 reads CASSSREKLFF. The CDR3 DNA is TGTGCCAGCAGTTCCCGGGAAAAACTGTTTTTT.